The clone carrying this TCR beta chain was counted between two and nine times. Trimming took off 7 bases at V and 4 bases at J, with 18 bases between the two ends. The CDR3 has 15 residues. The sample comes from a study of T-cell reconstitution after alpha-beta-depleted transplantation in children. This sample's TCRbeta library carried unique molecular identifier barcodes. A single record per CDR3 protein comes from TCRdb applying MiXCR to the PCR reads. This sample carries a few hundred thousand distinct CDR3 sequences, about a tenth of them seen once, and the ten largest clones take roughly 6%. This TCR derives from a human donor who donated a stem cell graft to a child with acute myeloid leukemia. V and J are TRBV12-3 or TRBV12-4 and TRBJ2-3; D is undetermined. The sample consisted of PBMCs from the stem cell graft donor, taken from the stem cell graft. CDR3 sequence: CASKVLGLGPDTQYF. Written as DNA, the CDR3 is TGTGCCAGCAAAGTCCTGGGATTGGGTCCAGATACGCAGTATTTT.